This T cell receptor (beta chain) originates from a study of control samples from healthy donors and cancer patients. Sequenced by immunoSEQ multiplex PCR; TCRdb stores in-frame clones only, minus some. The sample lists roughly 160,000 clones, almost 90% occurring once. Germline V gene data show CDR1 as SGHDT and CDR2 as YYEEEE. CDR3 length: 15 residues. J lost 4 bases, V lost 1 base, and 4 bases had no gene match. The sequenced material came from blood. The chain carries TRBV5-6 and TRBJ1-5; TRBD1 agrees at 8 bases. This TCR was recovered from a young woman in good health. CDR3 in amino acids: CASSLLGQGNQPQHF. For the CDR3, the DNA is TGTGCCAGCAGCTTGTTAGGACAGGGTAATCAGCCCCAGCATTTT.